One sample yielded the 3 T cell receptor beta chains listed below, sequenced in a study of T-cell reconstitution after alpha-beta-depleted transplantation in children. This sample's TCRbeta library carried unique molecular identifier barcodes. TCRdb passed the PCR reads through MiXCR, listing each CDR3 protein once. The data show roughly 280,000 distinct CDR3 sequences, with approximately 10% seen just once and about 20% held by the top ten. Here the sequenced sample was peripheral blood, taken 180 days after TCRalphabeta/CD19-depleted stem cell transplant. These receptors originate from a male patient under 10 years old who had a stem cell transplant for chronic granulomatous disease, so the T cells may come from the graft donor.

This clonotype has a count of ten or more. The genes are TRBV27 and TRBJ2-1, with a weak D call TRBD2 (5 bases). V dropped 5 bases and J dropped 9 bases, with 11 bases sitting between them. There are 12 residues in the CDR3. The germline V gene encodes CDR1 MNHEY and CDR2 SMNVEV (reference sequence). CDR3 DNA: TGTGCCAGCAGTATCACTAGAGGTGAGCAGTTCTTC. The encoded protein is CASSITRGEQFF.

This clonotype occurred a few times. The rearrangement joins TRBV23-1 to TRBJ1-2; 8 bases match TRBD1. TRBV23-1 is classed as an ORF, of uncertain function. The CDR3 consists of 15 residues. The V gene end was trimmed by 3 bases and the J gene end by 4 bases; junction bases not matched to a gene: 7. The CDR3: CASSHIRDRLYGYTF. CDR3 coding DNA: TGCGCCAGCAGTCATATCAGGGACAGGCTCTATGGCTACACCTTC.

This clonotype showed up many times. CDR3 sequence reads: CASSPTGGYNSPLHF. In DNA form, the CDR3 reads TGTGCCAGCAGCCCCACAGGGGGCTATAATTCACCCCTCCACTTT. The rearrangement uses TRBV7-2 and TRBJ1-6, with 8 positions matching TRBD1. This CDR3 is 15 amino acids long. V trimming: 5 bases; J trimming: 3 bases; junction bases outside the gene matches: 3. Germline V gene data show CDR1 as SGHTA and CDR2 as FQGNSA.